The 32 T cell receptor beta chains below were found in one sample sequenced in a study of T-cell reconstitution after alpha-beta-depleted transplantation in children. Preparation of the TCRbeta library used unique molecular identifiers. Via MiXCR, TCRdb re-called the PCR reads, giving one row per CDR3 protein. The data contain approximately 640,000 distinct CDR3 sequences, about 15% of them singletons. Sequencing used PBMCs from the stem cell graft donor, obtained from the stem cell graft. Receptors were obtained from a human donor who donated a stem cell graft to a child with acute myeloid leukemia.

There are many counts of this clonotype. This chain links TRBV3-1 with TRBJ2-7; 10 bases map to TRBD1. CDR1 and CDR2 (germline): LGHDT, YNNKEL (reference sequence). Germline trimming cut 5 bases from V and 1 base from J; bases unmatched to any gene: 2. CDR3 length: 14 residues. The CDR3 protein is CASSEDRGSYEQYF. CDR3 in DNA: TGTGCCAGCAGCGAGGACAGGGGGTCCTACGAGCAGTACTTC.

The genes are TRBV5-1 and TRBJ2-3; no reliable D call. The CDR3 is 15 residues long. Looked up from germline, CDR1 is SGHRS and CDR2 is YFSETQ. With 0 bases removed from V and 2 bases from J, the gap between germline ends came to 10 bases. CDR3 region: CASSLALDFTDTQYF. The CDR3 coding sequence is TGCGCCAGCAGCTTGGCCCTGGATTTCACAGATACGCAGTATTTT.

This clonotype was observed many times. The gene calls are TRBV5-6 and TRBJ1-3; D remains unclear. Trimming took off 4 bases at V and 3 bases at J, with 14 bases between the two ends. The CDR3 has 15 residues. CDR1 is SGHDT and CDR2 is YYEEEE in the germline V gene. The CDR3 DNA reads TGTGCCAGCAGCCTGGCAGGCTCCCGTGGAAACACCATATATTTT. Amino acids: CASSLAGSRGNTIYF.

Many counts were recorded for this clonotype. This rearrangement joins TRBV12-3 or TRBV12-4 to TRBJ1-2; TRBD1 agrees at 7 bases. The CDR3 runs to 17 residues. Losses at the gene ends were 5 bases for V and 4 bases for J; bases not matched to a gene: 16. CDR3 region: CASSPLPQGEGGYGYTF. For the CDR3, the DNA is TGTGCCAGCAGTCCATTACCCCAGGGGGAAGGAGGCTATGGCTACACCTTC.

As concerns this clonotype: No conserved phenylalanine or tryptophan ends this CDR3, so it is likely a read error. This chain joins TRBV5-1 and TRBJ1-5; D may be TRBD1 (5 bases). The V gene's germline CDR1 is SGHRS and CDR2 YFSETQ. Trimming removed 4 bases at V and 7 bases at J, with 18 bases between. CDR3 length: 15 amino acids. The CDR3 loop is CASSLSPWGKQPQHV. The DNA of the CDR3 is TGCGCCAGCAGCCTCTCCCCATGGGGGAAACAGCCCCAGCATGTT.

The V gene is TRBV29-1, the J gene TRBJ1-1; D gene unclear. The V and J ends lost 5 bases and 1 base respectively, with 8 bases between them. This CDR3 spans 12 amino acids. Germline CDR1 SQVTM, CDR2 ANQGSEA. The CDR3 sequence: CSVYSTNTEAFF. CDR3 nucleotide sequence: TGCAGCGTTTACAGTACGAACACTGAAGCTTTCTTT.

The rearrangement uses TRBV12-2 and TRBJ1-1. TRBV12-2 is flagged as a pseudogene. The CDR3 loop spans 21 amino acids. The CDR3 DNA is TGTGCAAGTCGCTTAGCGGAGTGGGGGAGGCCCGTCGTTTCCCTGAACACTGAAGCTTTCTTT. Translating gives CASRLAEWGRPVVSLNTEAFF.

This clonotype was observed many times. The V and J genes are TRBV7-9 and TRBJ2-5; 7 nucleotides line up with TRBD1. The CDR3 loop spans 13 amino acids. The V gene's germline CDR1 is SEHNR and CDR2 FQNEAQ (reference sequence). The V and J ends lost 5 bases and 4 bases, in that order; junction bases with no gene match: 4. The CDR3 protein is CASSTTGRETQYF. In DNA, the CDR3 is TGTGCCAGCAGCACGACAGGGAGAGAGACCCAGTACTTC.

This clonotype was observed at least ten times. The chain combines TRBV20-1 with TRBJ2-3; the D gene is possibly TRBD2 (6 bases). The CDR3 runs 13 residues. From germline, CDR1 is DFQATT and CDR2 SNEGSKA (reference sequence). Trimming left V 5 bases short and J 6 bases short, with 15 bases between. The chain's CDR3 is CSAWVGTWDTQYF. As DNA, the CDR3 is TGCAGTGCTTGGGTTGGGACTTGGGATACGCAGTATTTT.

The V gene is TRBV9, the J gene TRBJ1-6; 7 positions agree with TRBD1. The germline CDR1 and CDR2 sequences are SGDLS and YYNGEE. The CDR3 consists of 15 residues. V trimming: 4 bases; J trimming: 7 bases; junction bases outside the gene matches: 8. This CDR3 is CASSTSGQINSPLHF. CDR3 nucleotide sequence: TGTGCCAGCAGCACCTCGGGACAGATAAATTCACCCCTCCACTTT.

This chain links TRBV4-3 with TRBJ2-7, with no clear D. This CDR3 is built from 15 residues. Looked up from germline, CDR1 is LGHNA and CDR2 is YSLEER. V was trimmed by 6 bases and J by 5 bases, leaving 20 bases between them. CDR3 in DNA: TGCGCCAGCAGTCTCACAGTGCCCATTCGCCACGAGCAGTACTTC. Its translation: CASSLTVPIRHEQYF.

This clonotype was recorded at least ten times. CDR3 sequence (DNA): TGCAGTGCTAGTCCTATACAGTCGTTGGGAACAGATACGCAGTATTTT. This sequence encodes CSASPIQSLGTDTQYF. This sequence joins TRBV20-1 and TRBJ2-3, with D uncertain. The V gene's germline CDR1 is DFQATT and CDR2 SNEGSKA (reference sequence). This CDR3 has 16 amino acids. Trimming cost V 3 bases and J 3 bases, with 19 bases left between them.

The chain joins TRBV12-3 or TRBV12-4 to TRBJ2-5; D tentatively fits TRBD1 or TRBD2 (5 bases each). CDR3 length equals 16 residues. Trimming took off 7 bases at V and 1 base at J, with 19 bases between the two ends. The CDR3 DNA sequence: TGTGCCAGCACCTCCGGGGCGATCGACAGCCAAGAGACCCAGTACTTC. Translating gives CASTSGAIDSQETQYF.

This clonotype was counted many times. This sequence joins TRBV10-3 and TRBJ2-7, with 7 bases aligning to TRBD1. This CDR3 is 13 amino acids long. The ends lost 6 bases at V and 7 bases at J; junction bases unmatched: 9. Per germline, CDR1 ENHRY and CDR2 SYGVKD. The CDR3, as DNA: TGTGCCATCAGCGTTTCGGGACAGCAAGAGCAGTACTTC. Amino acid sequence: CAISVSGQQEQYF.

This clonotype showed up just a few times. The rearrangement uses TRBV4-2 and TRBJ1-4; 8 bases agree with TRBD1. In germline, CDR1 is LGHNA, CDR2 YNFKEQ. V lost 1 base, J lost 8 bases, and 21 bases stayed unmatched. The CDR3 covers 20 residues. The chain's CDR3 is CASSQAQRGGQDLRREKLFF. DNA for the CDR3: TGTGCCAGCAGCCAAGCACAACGAGGGGGACAGGACCTTCGGAGGGAAAAACTGTTTTTT.

This clonotype was picked up a small number of times. The chain employs TRBV5-1 and TRBJ2-5; 8 bases fit TRBD2. J gave up 2 bases and V 6 bases, and 6 bases lay outside the gene matches. This CDR3 has 14 residues. CDR1 is SGHRS, CDR2 YFSETQ, per germline. CDR3 in amino acids: CASKYSGGQETQYF. The CDR3 DNA reads TGCGCCAGCAAGTATTCGGGGGGGCAAGAGACCCAGTACTTC.

This clonotype has a handful of counts. The chain employs TRBV12-3 or TRBV12-4 and TRBJ2-1; TRBD2 matches at 8 bases. V lost 6 bases to trimming and J lost 6 bases; unmatched junction nucleotides: 10. CDR3 size: 15 residues. The CDR3 reads CASRKGSGGGNEQFF. In DNA, the CDR3 is TGTGCCAGCAGAAAAGGGTCCGGGGGGGGCAATGAGCAGTTCTTC.

This clonotype was picked up many times. Here the CDR3 DNA reads TGTGCCAGCAGTTACTCGGCGCTCCAAGAGACCCAGTACTTC. It yields the protein CASSYSALQETQYF. The V call is TRBV6-5, the J call TRBJ2-5; D is uncertain. The germline V gene has CDR1 MNHEY and CDR2 SVGAGI. This CDR3 has 14 amino acids. V shed 0 bases and J shed 1 base, with 6 bases lying between them.

The V call is TRBV7-2, the J call TRBJ2-2; D is possibly TRBD1 (6 bases). The germline gives CDR1 SGHTA, CDR2 FQGNSA. Deletions cut 4 bases from V and 2 bases from J, with 11 bases between. This CDR3 is built from 15 residues. The CDR3, as DNA: TGTGCCAGCAGCTCCGGACAGTTCAACACCGGGGAGCTGTTTTTT. Protein: CASSSGQFNTGELFF.

The V gene is TRBV7-2, the J gene TRBJ2-7; D might be TRBD2 (5 bases). Germline V gives CDR1 SGHTA, CDR2 FQGNSA. The CDR3 has 15 amino acids. Trimming pared 6 bases from V and 5 bases from J, leaving 20 bases between. The CDR3 reads CASRLTGVNPHEQYV. The CDR3 nucleotides read TGTGCCAGCAGATTGACCGGGGTTAACCCCCACGAGCAGTACGTC.

The V and J genes are TRBV12-5 and TRBJ2-3; D is unresolved. The CDR3 length is 15 residues. Trimming cost V 1 base and J 4 bases, with 12 bases left between them. Germline V gives CDR1 LGHNT, CDR2 FRNRAP. CDR3 bases: TGTGCTAGTGGTTTGGGGTCGTTCGTGGCAGATACGCAGTATTTT. It is translated as CASGLGSFVADTQYF.

This clonotype has more than one count but fewer than ten. CDR3 coding DNA: TGCAGCGTTTCGACAGGGGAAGCTTTCTTT. Residues: CSVSTGEAFF. This chain connects TRBV29-1 to TRBJ1-1; 7 positions match TRBD1. The CDR3 is made up of 10 amino acids. Per germline, CDR1 SQVTM and CDR2 ANQGSEA. V gave up 5 bases and J gave up 8 bases; unmatched junction bases: 2.

This clonotype was counted between two and nine times. The rearrangement joins TRBV20-1 to TRBJ2-5; 9 bases align to TRBD2. The J segment lost 3 bases and the V segment lost 3 bases, leaving 5 bases of the junction unmatched. This CDR3 comprises 14 residues. The germline V gene has CDR1 DFQATT and CDR2 SNEGSKA (reference sequence). CDR3 sequence reads: CSASPAGGEETQYF. The CDR3 DNA follows: TGCAGTGCTAGCCCAGCGGGGGGAGAAGAGACCCAGTACTTC.

For the CDR3, the DNA is TGTGCCAGCAGTTTAACCCTAGCGGGGGAAAGGGATGAGCAGTTCTTC. Protein: CASSLTLAGERDEQFF. This rearrangement joins TRBV6-2 or TRBV6-3 to TRBJ2-1, with 10 positions matching TRBD2. J lost 8 bases, V lost 4 bases, and 11 bases had no gene match. CDR3 length: 16 amino acids. From germline, CDR1 is MNHEY and CDR2 SVGEGT.

The chain recombines TRBV5-1 with TRBJ2-4; D uncertain. The V and J ends lost 4 bases and 0 bases respectively, with 11 bases between them. This CDR3 region has 15 residues. CDR1 and CDR2 (germline): SGHRS, YFSETQ. The CDR3: CASSPAVLAKNIQYF. The CDR3 coding sequence is TGCGCCAGCAGCCCGGCCGTTTTAGCCAAAAACATTCAGTACTTC.

This clonotype came up a few times. The CDR3 coding sequence is TGCAGTGCTAGAGTACTAGCGGGGGGCAGGTACACCGGGGAGCTGTTTTTT. This codes for CSARVLAGGRYTGELFF. J is TRBJ2-2 and V is TRBV20-1; TRBD2 agrees at 12 bases. Germline CDR1 and CDR2: DFQATT and SNEGSKA (reference sequence). V gave up 1 base and J gave up 3 bases; unmatched junction bases: 6. The CDR3 is 17 residues long.

This rearrangement joins TRBV20-1 to TRBJ2-3; 8 nucleotides line up with TRBD2. Germline CDR1 is DFQATT and CDR2 is SNEGSKA (reference sequence). V trimming: 6 bases; J trimming: 1 base; junction bases outside the gene matches: 12. This CDR3 is built from 16 residues. The CDR3, as DNA: TGCAGTGCCGCGTCGGGGACGGGGGGGCGCACAGATACGCAGTATTTT. Translated: CSAASGTGGRTDTQYF.

This clonotype was picked up many times. The V and J genes are TRBV20-1 and TRBJ1-1; the match to TRBD1 covers 9 bases. Trimming removed 1 base from V and 3 bases from J; junction bases left unmatched: 3. Germline V gene sequence: CDR1 DFQATT, CDR2 SNEGSKA (reference sequence). This CDR3 spans 14 amino acids. The CDR3 loop is CSARGDREYTEAFF. CDR3 bases: TGCAGTGCTAGAGGGGACAGGGAATACACTGAAGCTTTCTTT.

This chain connects TRBV7-9 to TRBJ1-2, with D possibly matching TRBD1 (6 bases). The CDR3 has 16 residues. Germline CDR1 SEHNR, CDR2 FQNEAQ (reference sequence). The V end lost 4 bases, the J end lost 0 bases, and 15 bases lay between the germline ends. The CDR3 spells CASSSPTGTTNYGYTF. The CDR3, as DNA: TGTGCCAGCAGCTCCCCCACAGGGACTACTAACTATGGCTACACCTTC.

This clonotype was found once. The chain links TRBV7-9 to TRBJ2-7; a possible D gene is TRBD1 (6 bases). This CDR3 is 13 amino acids long. V lost 7 bases and J lost 2, with 12 bases in between. Germline V gene sequence: CDR1 SEHNR, CDR2 FQNEAQ (reference sequence). In nucleotides, the CDR3 is TGTGCCAGCATGGCAGGGGACGCCTACGAGCAGTACTTC. Protein product: CASMAGDAYEQYF.

V is TRBV20-1 and J is TRBJ2-1; 12 bases are shared with TRBD2. From germline, CDR1 is DFQATT and CDR2 SNEGSKA (reference sequence). CDR3 size: 17 residues. The V segment lost 6 bases and the J segment 7 bases; nucleotides outside the gene matches: 16. The CDR3 DNA is TGCAGTGCCGAACTAGCGGGGGGTCCTACCGACGGGAATGAGCAGTTCTTC. Amino acid sequence: CSAELAGGPTDGNEQFF.

This clonotype turned up a few times. The chain couples TRBV4-3 to TRBJ2-1; 9 bases fit TRBD2. Per the germline V gene, CDR1 is LGHNA and CDR2 is YSLEER. V was pared by 0 bases and J by 4 bases, with 7 bases of the junction left unmatched. The CDR3 runs to 17 residues. The CDR3 reads CASSQDLLRGGYNEQFF. As DNA, the CDR3 is TGCGCCAGCAGCCAAGATTTGTTGCGGGGGGGGTACAATGAGCAGTTCTTC.